Listed below are T cell receptor beta chains from one sample, sequenced in a study of T cell responses to AZD1222 COVID-19 vaccine. Here immunoSEQ multiplex PCR was the method, and the copy in TCRdb shows in-frame clones only, minus some. The sample comprises around 87,000 clones, about nine tenths of which are singletons, and 10% rests with the top ten. The sequences come from peripheral blood, collected on day 0 of AZD1222 vaccination. The receptors shown here come from an adult in good health. Both conserved end residues are part of each CDR3. Fields, in order: J gene, D gene, clone size, V gene, CDR3 length, CDR3 protein, CDR3 DNA. A D gene is named only where the DNA matches it firmly. Clone size appears in some rows only: once, few, many, or a class for an expanded clone.

J gene: TRBJ1-2; D gene: .; clone size: .; V gene: TRBV12-3/TRBV12-4; CDR3 length: 11; CDR3 protein: CASSSGVGYTF; CDR3 DNA: TGTGCCAGCAGTTCTGGGGTCGGCTACACCTTC
J gene: TRBJ2-1; D gene: TRBD1; clone size: .; V gene: TRBV2; CDR3 length: 15; CDR3 protein: CASSEVGQGLIEQFF; CDR3 DNA: TGTGCCAGCAGTGAAGTGGGACAGGGGCTCATTGAGCAGTTCTTC
J gene: TRBJ2-2; D gene: TRBD2; clone size: .; V gene: TRBV6-6; CDR3 length: 16; CDR3 protein: CASSYLSGGNTGELFF; CDR3 DNA: TGTGCCAGCAGTTATCTTAGCGGGGGAAACACCGGGGAGCTGTTTTTT
J gene: TRBJ2-5; D gene: .; clone size: once; V gene: TRBV2; CDR3 length: 15; CDR3 protein: CASSAQGLVQETQYF; CDR3 DNA: TGTGCCAGCAGCGCCCAGGGCTTAGTTCAAGAGACCCAGTACTTC
J gene: TRBJ2-1; D gene: .; clone size: .; V gene: TRBV10-3; CDR3 length: 18; CDR3 protein: CAISDYRTVRRSGDEQFF; CDR3 DNA: TGTGCCATCAGTGATTACAGGACCGTACGCCGGAGCGGAGATGAGCAGTTCTTC
J gene: TRBJ2-1; D gene: TRBD2; clone size: once; V gene: TRBV7-2; CDR3 length: 16; CDR3 protein: CASRRTLAGENNEQFF; CDR3 DNA: TGTGCCAGCAGAAGGACCCTAGCGGGGGAAAACAATGAGCAGTTCTTC
J gene: TRBJ1-1; D gene: TRBD1; clone size: few; V gene: TRBV7-8; CDR3 length: 15; CDR3 protein: CASSSRGQTNTEAFF; CDR3 DNA: TGTGCCAGCAGCTCGCGGGGACAGACGAACACTGAAGCTTTCTTT
J gene: TRBJ2-3; D gene: TRBD2; clone size: .; V gene: TRBV23-1; CDR3 length: 17; CDR3 protein: CASSRQGLAGITDTQYF; CDR3 DNA: TGCGCCAGCAGTCGGCAGGGACTAGCGGGGATCACAGATACGCAGTATTTT
J gene: TRBJ2-5; D gene: TRBD2; clone size: .; V gene: TRBV3-1/TRBV3-2; CDR3 length: 18; CDR3 protein: CASSHFPSGGGRRETQYF; CDR3 DNA: TGTGCCAGCAGCCACTTCCCTAGCGGGGGGGGGCGTCGGGAGACCCAGTACTTC
J gene: TRBJ1-5; D gene: .; clone size: .; V gene: TRBV28; CDR3 length: 14; CDR3 protein: CAGSGTPSNQPQHF; CDR3 DNA: TGTGCCGGCTCCGGGACACCCAGCAATCAGCCCCAGCATTTT
J gene: TRBJ2-1; D gene: TRBD2; clone size: .; V gene: TRBV5-1; CDR3 length: 17; CDR3 protein: CASFTGTSGSSYNEQFF; CDR3 DNA: TGCGCCAGCTTTACGGGGACTAGCGGAAGCTCCTACAATGAGCAGTTCTTC
J gene: TRBJ2-7; D gene: .; clone size: .; V gene: TRBV5-4; CDR3 length: 15; CDR3 protein: CASSLYQRGNYEQYF; CDR3 DNA: TGTGCCAGCAGCTTGTATCAACGGGGCAACTACGAGCAGTACTTC
J gene: TRBJ2-1; D gene: .; clone size: few; V gene: TRBV12-3/TRBV12-4; CDR3 length: 12; CDR3 protein: CASSGRVNEQFF; CDR3 DNA: TGTGCCAGCAGTGGCAGGGTAAATGAGCAGTTCTTC
J gene: TRBJ2-1; D gene: TRBD1; clone size: .; V gene: TRBV10-3; CDR3 length: 15; CDR3 protein: CAISESPTGNNEQFF; CDR3 DNA: TGTGCCATCAGTGAAAGTCCGACAGGGAACAATGAGCAGTTCTTC
J gene: TRBJ2-5; D gene: TRBD2; clone size: .; V gene: TRBV11-2; CDR3 length: 14; CDR3 protein: CASAGTSVQETQYF; CDR3 DNA: TGTGCCAGCGCCGGGACTAGCGTCCAAGAGACCCAGTACTTC
J gene: TRBJ1-1; D gene: .; clone size: .; V gene: TRBV7-6; CDR3 length: 15; CDR3 protein: CASSGSGTENTEAFF; CDR3 DNA: TGTGCCAGCAGCGGATCCGGGACGGAGAACACTGAAGCTTTCTTT
J gene: TRBJ1-2; D gene: .; clone size: .; V gene: TRBV30; CDR3 length: 15; CDR3 protein: CAWSVRGRGLYGYTF; CDR3 DNA: TGTGCCTGGAGTGTACGGGGCAGGGGTCTCTATGGCTACACCTTC
J gene: TRBJ1-4; D gene: .; clone size: .; V gene: TRBV2; CDR3 length: 15; CDR3 protein: CASSEAQGRGKKLFF; CDR3 DNA: TGTGCCAGCAGTGAAGCGCAGGGGAGGGGGAAAAAACTGTTTTTT
J gene: TRBJ2-5; D gene: .; clone size: .; V gene: TRBV28; CDR3 length: 15; CDR3 protein: CASSSLAGEKRTQYF; CDR3 DNA: TGTGCCAGCAGTTCCCTCGCAGGGGAAAAGAGAACCCAGTACTTC
J gene: TRBJ2-2; D gene: .; clone size: few; V gene: TRBV5-1; CDR3 length: 15; CDR3 protein: CASSGGTPNTGELFF; CDR3 DNA: TGCGCCAGCAGCGGCGGGACACCGAACACCGGGGAGCTGTTTTTT
J gene: TRBJ2-1; D gene: .; clone size: .; V gene: TRBV7-8; CDR3 length: 15; CDR3 protein: CASSLEVGEYNEQFF; CDR3 DNA: TGTGCCAGCAGCTTAGAGGTGGGTGAGTACAATGAGCAGTTCTTC
J gene: TRBJ2-7; D gene: .; clone size: .; V gene: TRBV7-2; CDR3 length: 12; CDR3 protein: CASSWDSYEQYF; CDR3 DNA: TGTGCCAGCAGCTGGGACTCCTACGAGCAGTACTTC
J gene: TRBJ1-4; D gene: .; clone size: .; V gene: TRBV19; CDR3 length: 17; CDR3 protein: CASTPGRGRGTNEKLFF; CDR3 DNA: TGTGCCAGTACTCCGGGCCGAGGGAGGGGCACTAATGAAAAACTGTTTTTT
J gene: TRBJ2-1; D gene: TRBD2; clone size: .; V gene: TRBV5-1; CDR3 length: 15; CDR3 protein: CASSLDSGAYNEQFF; CDR3 DNA: TGCGCCAGCAGCTTGGACAGCGGGGCCTACAATGAGCAGTTCTTC
J gene: TRBJ2-3; D gene: .; clone size: once; V gene: TRBV7-2; CDR3 length: 15; CDR3 protein: CASSLRPPGGDTQYF; CDR3 DNA: TGTGCCAGCAGCTTAAGGCCGCCAGGGGGGGATACGCAGTATTTT
J gene: TRBJ1-6; D gene: .; clone size: .; V gene: TRBV30; CDR3 length: 14; CDR3 protein: CAWSGGPAKTPLHF; CDR3 DNA: TGTGCCTGGAGTGGTGGACCCGCCAAGACACCCCTCCACTTT
J gene: TRBJ2-7; D gene: TRBD2; clone size: .; V gene: TRBV7-3; CDR3 length: 15; CDR3 protein: CASSPSSGGNYEQYF; CDR3 DNA: TGTGCCAGCAGCCCGTCTAGCGGGGGCAACTACGAGCAGTACTTC
J gene: TRBJ1-1; D gene: .; clone size: few; V gene: TRBV7-3; CDR3 length: 16; CDR3 protein: CASSQNGGLMNTEAFF; CDR3 DNA: TGTGCCAGCAGCCAAAACGGAGGTCTTATGAACACTGAAGCTTTCTTT
J gene: TRBJ2-7; D gene: .; clone size: .; V gene: TRBV5-1; CDR3 length: 14; CDR3 protein: CASSLSDREDEQYF; CDR3 DNA: TGCGCCAGCAGCCTTTCAGATCGAGAGGACGAGCAGTACTTC
J gene: TRBJ1-3; D gene: .; clone size: .; V gene: TRBV7-9; CDR3 length: 16; CDR3 protein: CASSLGQPSSGNTIYF; CDR3 DNA: TGTGCCAGCAGCTTAGGACAGCCGAGCTCTGGAAACACCATATATTTT
J gene: TRBJ2-3; D gene: .; clone size: .; V gene: TRBV18; CDR3 length: 14; CDR3 protein: CASSPLGGTDTQYF; CDR3 DNA: TGTGCCAGCTCACCCCTTGGGGGGACAGATACGCAGTATTTT
J gene: TRBJ2-7; D gene: TRBD2; clone size: .; V gene: TRBV4-1; CDR3 length: 15; CDR3 protein: CASSQRLAGYYEQYF; CDR3 DNA: TGCGCCAGCAGCCAACGGCTAGCGGGGTACTACGAGCAGTACTTC
J gene: TRBJ2-2; D gene: TRBD1; clone size: .; V gene: TRBV7-3; CDR3 length: 14; CDR3 protein: CASQTGANTGELFF; CDR3 DNA: TGTGCCAGCCAGACAGGGGCGAACACCGGGGAGCTGTTTTTT
J gene: TRBJ2-2; D gene: TRBD2; clone size: .; V gene: TRBV7-2; CDR3 length: 15; CDR3 protein: CASSTTSGSPGELFF; CDR3 DNA: TGTGCCAGCAGCACGACTAGCGGGAGTCCCGGGGAGCTGTTTTTT
J gene: TRBJ2-5; D gene: .; clone size: .; V gene: TRBV15; CDR3 length: 15; CDR3 protein: CATSRDGSGQETQYF; CDR3 DNA: TGTGCCACCAGCAGAGATGGGAGCGGCCAAGAGACCCAGTACTTC
J gene: TRBJ2-3; D gene: .; clone size: .; V gene: TRBV4-2; CDR3 length: 16; CDR3 protein: CASSQGTLERTDTQYF; CDR3 DNA: TGTGCCAGCAGCCAAGGGACCCTAGAACGCACAGATACGCAGTATTTT
J gene: TRBJ1-2; D gene: .; clone size: .; V gene: TRBV30; CDR3 length: 14; CDR3 protein: CAWSVGTARYGYTF; CDR3 DNA: TGTGCCTGGAGTGTAGGGACGGCCAGATATGGCTACACCTTC
J gene: TRBJ1-3; D gene: .; clone size: .; V gene: TRBV6-1; CDR3 length: 17; CDR3 protein: CASSESRSAYSGNTIYF; CDR3 DNA: TGTGCCAGCAGTGAATCTCGGAGTGCTTACTCTGGAAACACCATATATTTT
J gene: TRBJ2-6; D gene: TRBD2; clone size: .; V gene: TRBV24-1; CDR3 length: 20; CDR3 protein: CATSDFLTSGGFSGANVLTF; CDR3 DNA: TGTGCCACCAGTGATTTTCTAACTAGCGGGGGCTTCTCTGGGGCCAACGTCCTGACTTTC
J gene: TRBJ2-1; D gene: TRBD2; clone size: .; V gene: TRBV13; CDR3 length: 16; CDR3 protein: CASSLLGGSIYNEQFF; CDR3 DNA: TGTGCCAGCAGCTTATTGGGCGGGAGCATCTACAATGAGCAGTTCTTC
J gene: TRBJ1-2; D gene: .; clone size: .; V gene: TRBV3-1/TRBV3-2; CDR3 length: 14; CDR3 protein: CASSQSGRVYGYTF; CDR3 DNA: TGTGCCAGCAGCCAATCAGGGCGGGTCTATGGCTACACCTTC
J gene: TRBJ1-4; D gene: .; clone size: .; V gene: TRBV9; CDR3 length: 16; CDR3 protein: CASSVFSGINNEKLFF; CDR3 DNA: TGTGCCAGCAGCGTGTTTTCCGGGATTAACAATGAAAAACTGTTTTTT